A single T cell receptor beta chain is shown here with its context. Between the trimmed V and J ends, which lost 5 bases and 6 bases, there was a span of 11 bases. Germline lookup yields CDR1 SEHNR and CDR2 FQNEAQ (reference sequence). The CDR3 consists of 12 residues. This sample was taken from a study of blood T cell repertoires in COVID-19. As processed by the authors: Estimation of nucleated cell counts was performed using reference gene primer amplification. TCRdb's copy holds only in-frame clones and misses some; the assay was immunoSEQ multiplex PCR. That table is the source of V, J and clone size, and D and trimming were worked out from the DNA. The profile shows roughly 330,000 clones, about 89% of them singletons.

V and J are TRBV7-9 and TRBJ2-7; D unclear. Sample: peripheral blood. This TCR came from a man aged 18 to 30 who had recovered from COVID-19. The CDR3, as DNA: TGTGCCAGCAGCCCCCCCGGGTCCGAGCAGTACTTC. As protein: CASSPPGSEQYF.